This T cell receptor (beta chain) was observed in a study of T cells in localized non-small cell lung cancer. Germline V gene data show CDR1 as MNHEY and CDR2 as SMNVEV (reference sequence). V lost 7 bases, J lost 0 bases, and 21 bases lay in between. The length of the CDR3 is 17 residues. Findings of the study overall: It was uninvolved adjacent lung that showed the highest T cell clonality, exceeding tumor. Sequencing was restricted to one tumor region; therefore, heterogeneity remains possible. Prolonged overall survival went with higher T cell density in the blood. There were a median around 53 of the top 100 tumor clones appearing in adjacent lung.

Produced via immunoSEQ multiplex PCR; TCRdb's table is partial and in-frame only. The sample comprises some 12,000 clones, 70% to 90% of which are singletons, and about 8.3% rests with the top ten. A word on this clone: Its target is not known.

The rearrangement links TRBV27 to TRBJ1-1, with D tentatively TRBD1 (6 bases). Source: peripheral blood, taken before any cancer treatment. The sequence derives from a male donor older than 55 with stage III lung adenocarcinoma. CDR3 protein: CASTPIGGRPMNTEAFF. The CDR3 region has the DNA TGTGCCAGCACCCCCATAGGGGGGAGACCCATGAACACTGAAGCTTTCTTT.